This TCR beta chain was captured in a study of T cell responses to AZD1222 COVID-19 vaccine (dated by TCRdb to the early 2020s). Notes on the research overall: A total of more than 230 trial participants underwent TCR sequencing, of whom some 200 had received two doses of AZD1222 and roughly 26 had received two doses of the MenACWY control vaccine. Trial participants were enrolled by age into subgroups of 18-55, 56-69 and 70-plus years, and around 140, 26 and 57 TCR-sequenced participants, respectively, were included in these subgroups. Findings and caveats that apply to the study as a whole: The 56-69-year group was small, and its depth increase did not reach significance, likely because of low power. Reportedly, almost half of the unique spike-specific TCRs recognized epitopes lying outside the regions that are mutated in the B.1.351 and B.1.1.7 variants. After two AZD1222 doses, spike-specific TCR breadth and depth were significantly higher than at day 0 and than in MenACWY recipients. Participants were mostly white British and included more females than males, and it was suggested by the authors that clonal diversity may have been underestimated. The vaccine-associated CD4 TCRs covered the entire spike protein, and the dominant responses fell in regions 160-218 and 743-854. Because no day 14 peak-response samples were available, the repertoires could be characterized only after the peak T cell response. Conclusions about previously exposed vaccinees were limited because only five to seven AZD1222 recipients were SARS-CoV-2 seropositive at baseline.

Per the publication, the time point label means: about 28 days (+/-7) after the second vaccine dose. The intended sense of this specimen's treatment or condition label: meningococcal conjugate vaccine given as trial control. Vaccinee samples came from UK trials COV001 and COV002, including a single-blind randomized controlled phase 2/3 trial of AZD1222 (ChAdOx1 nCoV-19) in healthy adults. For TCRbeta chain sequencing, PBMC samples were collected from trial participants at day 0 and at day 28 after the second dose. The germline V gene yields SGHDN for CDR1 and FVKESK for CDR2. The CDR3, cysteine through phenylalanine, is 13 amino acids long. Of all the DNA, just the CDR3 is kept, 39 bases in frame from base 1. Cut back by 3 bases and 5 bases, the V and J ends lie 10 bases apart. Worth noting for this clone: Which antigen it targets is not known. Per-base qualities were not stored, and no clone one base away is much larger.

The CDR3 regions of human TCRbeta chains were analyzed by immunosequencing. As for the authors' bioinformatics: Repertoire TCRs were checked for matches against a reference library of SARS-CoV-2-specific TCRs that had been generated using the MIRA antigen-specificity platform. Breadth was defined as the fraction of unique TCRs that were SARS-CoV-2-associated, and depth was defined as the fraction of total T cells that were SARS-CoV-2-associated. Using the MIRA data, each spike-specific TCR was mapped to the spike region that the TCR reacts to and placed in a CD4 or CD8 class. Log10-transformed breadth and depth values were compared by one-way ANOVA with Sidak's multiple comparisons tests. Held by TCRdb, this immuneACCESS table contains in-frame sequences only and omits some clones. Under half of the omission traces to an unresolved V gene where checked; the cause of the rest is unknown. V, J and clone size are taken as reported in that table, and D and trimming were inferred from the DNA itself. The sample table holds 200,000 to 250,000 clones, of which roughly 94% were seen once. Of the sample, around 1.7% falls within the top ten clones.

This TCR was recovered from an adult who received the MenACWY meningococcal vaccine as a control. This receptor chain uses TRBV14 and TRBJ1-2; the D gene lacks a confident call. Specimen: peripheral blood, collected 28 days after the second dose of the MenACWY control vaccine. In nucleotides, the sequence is TGTGCCAGCAGCCAGACCGGGCCTTATGGCTACACCTTC. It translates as CASSQTGPYGYTF.